Below, 3 T cell receptor beta chains from the same sample are listed, as sequenced in a study of cytomegalovirus exposure and HLA in healthy donors. It was with 60 Vbeta and 13 Jbeta primers that the PCR ran. Repertoires were generated with immunoSEQ multiplex PCR, while TCRdb's copy carries only in-frame clones and drops some. The table shows roughly 92,000 clones, with over 70% occurring only once. The sample comprised PBMCs. These receptor sequences come from a man aged 50 to 60 in good health and CMV-seropositive.

This clone was observed a handful of times. The rearrangement links TRBV11-2 to TRBJ1-1, with 9 bases lining up with TRBD1. The CDR3 is made up of 19 amino acids. Germline V lookup: CDR1 SGHAT, CDR2 FQNNGV. V trimming: 6 bases; J trimming: 2 bases; junction bases outside the gene matches: 19. The CDR3 DNA reads as TGTGCCAGCAGATCCGGGACAGGGTTATTGTCGGACCGAAACACTGAAGCTTTCTTT. It codes for CASRSGTGLLSDRNTEAFF. Full variable domain (rest looked up from reference TRBV11-2 and TRBJ1-1): EAGVAQSPRYKIIEKRQSVAFWCNPISGHATLYWYQQILGQGPKLLIQFQNNGVVDDSQLPKDRFSAERLKGVDSTLKIQPAKLEDSAVYLCASRSGTGLLSDRNTEAFFGQGTRLTVV.

About this clone itself: An end of the junction does not agree with germline; a read error may underlie this. The rearrangement links TRBV5-6 to TRBJ2-7; possible D gene TRBD2, 5 bases. The CDR3 consists of 12 residues. CDR1 is SGHDT and CDR2 is YYEEEE in the germline V gene. In nucleotides, the CDR3 is TGTGCCAGCAGCTCCATTGACTACAAGCAGTACTTC. As protein: CASSSIDYKQYF.

The J gene is TRBJ2-3, the V gene TRBV9; 7 nucleotides agree with TRBD1. Germline trimming cut 4 bases from V and 10 bases from J; bases unmatched to any gene: 21. There are 17 residues in the CDR3. Germline CDR1 and CDR2: SGDLS and YYNGEE. The CDR3 coding sequence is TGTGCCAGCAGCCCTCGACAGGGTGAAACCCCCCCAATCGCGCAGTATTTT. The encoded protein is CASSPRQGETPPIAQYF.